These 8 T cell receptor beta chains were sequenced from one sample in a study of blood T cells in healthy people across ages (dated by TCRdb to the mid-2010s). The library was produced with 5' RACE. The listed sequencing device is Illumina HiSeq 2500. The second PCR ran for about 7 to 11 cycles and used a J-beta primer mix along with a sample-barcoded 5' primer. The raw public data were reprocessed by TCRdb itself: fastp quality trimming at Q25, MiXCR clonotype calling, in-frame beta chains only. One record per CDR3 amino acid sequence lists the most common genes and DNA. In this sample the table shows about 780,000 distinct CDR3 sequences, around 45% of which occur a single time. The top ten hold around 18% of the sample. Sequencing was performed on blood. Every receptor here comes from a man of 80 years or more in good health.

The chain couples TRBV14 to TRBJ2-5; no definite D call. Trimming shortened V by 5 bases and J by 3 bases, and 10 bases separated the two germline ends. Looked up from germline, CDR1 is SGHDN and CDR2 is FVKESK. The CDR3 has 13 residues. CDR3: CASSFIAEETQYF. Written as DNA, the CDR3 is TGTGCCAGCAGCTTCATAGCAGAAGAGACCCAGTACTTC.

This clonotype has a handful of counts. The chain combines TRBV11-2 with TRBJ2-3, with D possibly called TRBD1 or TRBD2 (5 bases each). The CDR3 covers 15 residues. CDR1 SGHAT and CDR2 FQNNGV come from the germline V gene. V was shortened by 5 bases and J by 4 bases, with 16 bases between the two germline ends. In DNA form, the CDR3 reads TGTGCCAGCAGCAGGGACGGGGCCATGGCAGATACGCAGTATTTT. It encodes CASSRDGAMADTQYF. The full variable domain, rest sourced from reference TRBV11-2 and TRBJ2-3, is EAGVAQSPRYKIIEKRQSVAFWCNPISGHATLYWYQQILGQGPKLLIQFQNNGVVDDSQLPKDRFSAERLKGVDSTLKIQPAKLEDSAVYLCASSRDGAMADTQYFGPGTRLTVL.

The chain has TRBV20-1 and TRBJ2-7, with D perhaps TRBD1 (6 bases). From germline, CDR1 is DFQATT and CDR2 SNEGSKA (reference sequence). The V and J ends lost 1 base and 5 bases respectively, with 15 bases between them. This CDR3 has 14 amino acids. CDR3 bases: TGCAGTGCTAGAGTCCCAGGGGTTCCCAACGAGCAGTACTTC. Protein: CSARVPGVPNEQYF.

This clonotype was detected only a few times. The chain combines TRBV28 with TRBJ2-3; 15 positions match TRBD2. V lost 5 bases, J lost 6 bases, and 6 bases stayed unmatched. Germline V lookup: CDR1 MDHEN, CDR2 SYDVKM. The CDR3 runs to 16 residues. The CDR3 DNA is TGTGCCAGCAGTCCCGGGACTAGCGGGAGGAGGGATACGCAGTATTTT. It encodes CASSPGTSGRRDTQYF.

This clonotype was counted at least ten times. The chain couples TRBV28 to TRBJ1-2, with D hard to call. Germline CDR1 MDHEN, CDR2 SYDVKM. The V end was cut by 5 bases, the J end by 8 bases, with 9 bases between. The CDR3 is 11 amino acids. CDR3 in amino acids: CASSHPVGYTF. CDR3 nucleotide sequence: TGTGCCAGCAGTCATCCAGTAGGCTACACCTTC.

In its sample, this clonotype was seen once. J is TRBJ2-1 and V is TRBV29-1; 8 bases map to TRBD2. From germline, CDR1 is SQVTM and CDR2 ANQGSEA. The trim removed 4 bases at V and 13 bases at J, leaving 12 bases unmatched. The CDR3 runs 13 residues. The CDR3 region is CSVGGLERETQFF. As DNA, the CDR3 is TGCAGCGTTGGGGGACTAGAGCGGGAGACCCAGTTCTTC.

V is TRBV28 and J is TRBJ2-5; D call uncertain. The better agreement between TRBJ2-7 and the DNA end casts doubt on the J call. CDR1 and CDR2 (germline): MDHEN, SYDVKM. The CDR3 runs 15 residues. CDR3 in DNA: TGTGCCAGCAGTTTAGAACCCCTTGCCCAATACGAGCAGTACTTC. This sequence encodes CASSLEPLAQYEQYF.

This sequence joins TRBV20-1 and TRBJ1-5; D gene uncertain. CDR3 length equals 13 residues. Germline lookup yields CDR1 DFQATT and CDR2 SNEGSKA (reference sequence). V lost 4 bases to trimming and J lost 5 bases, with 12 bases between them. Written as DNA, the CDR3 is TGCAGTGCTACCTTAGAGTTCTATCAGCCCCAGCATTTT. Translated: CSATLEFYQPQHF.